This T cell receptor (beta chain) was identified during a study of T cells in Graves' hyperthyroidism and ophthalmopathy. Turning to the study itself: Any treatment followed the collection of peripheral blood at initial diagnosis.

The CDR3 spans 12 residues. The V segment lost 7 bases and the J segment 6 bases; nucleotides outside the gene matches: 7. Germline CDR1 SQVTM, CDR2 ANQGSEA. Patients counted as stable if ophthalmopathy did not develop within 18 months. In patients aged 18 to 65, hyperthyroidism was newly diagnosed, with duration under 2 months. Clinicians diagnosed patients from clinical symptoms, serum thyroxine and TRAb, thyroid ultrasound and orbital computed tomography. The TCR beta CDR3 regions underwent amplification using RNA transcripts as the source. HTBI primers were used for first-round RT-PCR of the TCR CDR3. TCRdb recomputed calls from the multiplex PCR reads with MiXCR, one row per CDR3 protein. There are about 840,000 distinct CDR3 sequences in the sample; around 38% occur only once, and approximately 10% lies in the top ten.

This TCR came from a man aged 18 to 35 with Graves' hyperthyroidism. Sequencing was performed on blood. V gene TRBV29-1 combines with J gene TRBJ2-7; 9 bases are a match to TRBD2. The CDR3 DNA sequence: TGCAGCGGCTGGACTAGCGTGGGCGAGCAGTACTTC. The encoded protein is CSGWTSVGEQYF.